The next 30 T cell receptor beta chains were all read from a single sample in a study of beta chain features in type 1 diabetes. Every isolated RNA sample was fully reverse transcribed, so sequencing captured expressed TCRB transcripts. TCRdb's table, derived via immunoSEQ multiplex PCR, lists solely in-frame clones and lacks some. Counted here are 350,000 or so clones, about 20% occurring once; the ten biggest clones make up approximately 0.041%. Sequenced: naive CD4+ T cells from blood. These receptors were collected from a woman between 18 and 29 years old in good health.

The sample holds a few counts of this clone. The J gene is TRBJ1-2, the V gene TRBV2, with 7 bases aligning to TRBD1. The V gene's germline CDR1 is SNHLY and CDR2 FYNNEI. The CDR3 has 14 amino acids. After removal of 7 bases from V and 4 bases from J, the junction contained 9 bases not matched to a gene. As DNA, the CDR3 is TGTGCCAGCATTGGATTAGGGGGCAGCTATGGCTACACCTTC. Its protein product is CASIGLGGSYGYTF.

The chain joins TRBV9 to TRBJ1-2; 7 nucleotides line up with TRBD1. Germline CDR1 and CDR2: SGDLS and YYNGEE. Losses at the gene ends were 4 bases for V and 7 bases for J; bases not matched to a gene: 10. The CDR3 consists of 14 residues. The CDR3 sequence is CASSPVVGGSGYTF. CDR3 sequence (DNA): TGTGCCAGCAGCCCAGTGGTAGGGGGCAGTGGCTACACCTTC. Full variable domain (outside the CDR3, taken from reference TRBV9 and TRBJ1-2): DSGVTQTPKHLITATGQRVTLRCSPRSGDLSVYWYQQSLDQGLQFLIQYYNGEERAKGNILERFSAQQFPDLHSELNLSSLELGDSALYFCASSPVVGGSGYTFGSGTRLTVV.

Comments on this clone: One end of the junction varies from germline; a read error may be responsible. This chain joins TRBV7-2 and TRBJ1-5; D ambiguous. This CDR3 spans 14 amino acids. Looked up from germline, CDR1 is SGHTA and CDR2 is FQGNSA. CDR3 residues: CASSLDSSNRPQHF. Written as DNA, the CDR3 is TGTGCCAGCAGCTTAGACAGTTCCAATCGGCCCCAGCATTTT.

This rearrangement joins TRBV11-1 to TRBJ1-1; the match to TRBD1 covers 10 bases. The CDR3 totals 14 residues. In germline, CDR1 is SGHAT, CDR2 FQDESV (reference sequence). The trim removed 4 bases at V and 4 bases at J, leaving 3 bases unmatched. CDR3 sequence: CASSSRTGGTEAFF. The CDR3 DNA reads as TGTGCCAGCAGCTCTCGGACAGGGGGCACTGAAGCTTTCTTT.

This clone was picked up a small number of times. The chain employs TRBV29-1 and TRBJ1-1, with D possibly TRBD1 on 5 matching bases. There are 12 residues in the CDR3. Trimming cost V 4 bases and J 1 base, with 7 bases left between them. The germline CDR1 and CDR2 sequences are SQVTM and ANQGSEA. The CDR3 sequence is CSVVRANTEAFF. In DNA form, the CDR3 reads TGCAGCGTTGTCAGGGCGAACACTGAAGCTTTCTTT.

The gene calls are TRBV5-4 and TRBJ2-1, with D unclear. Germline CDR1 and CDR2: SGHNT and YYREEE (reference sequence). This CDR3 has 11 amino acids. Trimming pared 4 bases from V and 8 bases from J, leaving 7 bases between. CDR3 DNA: TGTGCCAGCAGCACCGAGGATGAGCAGTTCTTC. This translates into CASSTEDEQFF.

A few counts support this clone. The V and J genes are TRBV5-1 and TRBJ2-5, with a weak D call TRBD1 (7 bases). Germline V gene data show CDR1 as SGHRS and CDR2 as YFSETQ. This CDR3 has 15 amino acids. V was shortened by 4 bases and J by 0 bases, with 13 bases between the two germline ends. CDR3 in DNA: TGCGCCAGCAGCCTGGAGGGGACAGACCAAGAGACCCAGTACTTC. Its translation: CASSLEGTDQETQYF.

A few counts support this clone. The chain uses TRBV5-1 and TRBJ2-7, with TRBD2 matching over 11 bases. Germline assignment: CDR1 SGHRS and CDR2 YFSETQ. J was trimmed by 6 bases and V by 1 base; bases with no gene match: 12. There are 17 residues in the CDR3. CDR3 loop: CASSLTSGGAISSEQYF. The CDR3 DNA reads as TGCGCCAGCAGCTTGACTAGCGGGGGCGCGATCTCCAGCGAGCAGTACTTC. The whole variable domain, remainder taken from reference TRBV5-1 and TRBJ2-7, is KAGVTQTPRYLIKTRGQQVTLSCSPISGHRSVSWYQQTPGQGLQFLFEYFSETQRNKGNFPGRFSGRQFSNSRSEMNVSTLELGDSALYLCASSLTSGGAISSEQYFGPGTRLTVT.

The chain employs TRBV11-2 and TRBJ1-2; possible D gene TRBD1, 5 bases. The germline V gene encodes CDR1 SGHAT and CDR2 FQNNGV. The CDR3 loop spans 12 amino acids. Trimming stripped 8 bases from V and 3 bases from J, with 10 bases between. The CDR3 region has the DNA TGTGCCAGCTGGGGAGGGGACTATGGCTACACCTTC. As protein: CASWGGDYGYTF.

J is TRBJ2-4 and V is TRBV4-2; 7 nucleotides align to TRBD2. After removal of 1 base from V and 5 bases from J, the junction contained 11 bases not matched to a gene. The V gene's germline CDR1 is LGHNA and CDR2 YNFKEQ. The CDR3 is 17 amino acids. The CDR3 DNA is TGTGCCAGCAGCCAAGTGGACCGTCGGGCGGGAGAAAACATTCAGTACTTC. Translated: CASSQVDRRAGENIQYF.

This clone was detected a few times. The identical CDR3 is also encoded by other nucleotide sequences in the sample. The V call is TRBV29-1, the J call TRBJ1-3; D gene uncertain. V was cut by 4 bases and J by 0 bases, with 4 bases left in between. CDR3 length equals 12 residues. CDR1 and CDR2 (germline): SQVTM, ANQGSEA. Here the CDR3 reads CSVVSSGNTIYF. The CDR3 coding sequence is TGCAGCGTTGTCAGCTCTGGAAACACCATATATTTT.

The CDR3 region is CASSQPTGRKDYGYTF. The CDR3 DNA sequence: TGCGCCAGCAGCCAACCAACAGGGAGAAAGGACTATGGCTACACCTTC. The chain employs TRBV4-1 and TRBJ1-2, with D maybe TRBD1 (6 bases). With 2 bases removed from V and 3 bases from J, the gap between germline ends came to 16 bases. This CDR3 has 16 amino acids. CDR1 and CDR2 (germline): MGHRA, YSYEKL.

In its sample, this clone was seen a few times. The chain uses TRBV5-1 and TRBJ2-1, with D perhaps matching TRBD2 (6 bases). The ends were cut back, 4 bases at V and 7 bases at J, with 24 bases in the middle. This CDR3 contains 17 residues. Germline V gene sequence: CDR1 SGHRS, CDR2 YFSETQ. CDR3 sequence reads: CASSQGSLRDSANEQFF. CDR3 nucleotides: TGCGCCAGCAGCCAAGGCTCCCTCCGGGACTCGGCTAATGAGCAGTTCTTC.

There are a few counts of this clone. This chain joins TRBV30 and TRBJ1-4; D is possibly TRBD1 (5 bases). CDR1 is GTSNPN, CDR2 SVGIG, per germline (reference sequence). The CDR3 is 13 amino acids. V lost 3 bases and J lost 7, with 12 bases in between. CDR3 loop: CAWSGRVGEKLFF. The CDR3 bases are TGTGCCTGGAGCGGCAGGGTTGGTGAAAAACTGTTTTTT.

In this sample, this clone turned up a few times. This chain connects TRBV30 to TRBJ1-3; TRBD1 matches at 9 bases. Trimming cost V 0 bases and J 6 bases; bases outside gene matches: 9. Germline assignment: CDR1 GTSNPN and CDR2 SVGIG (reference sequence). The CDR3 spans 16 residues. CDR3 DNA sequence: TGTGCCTGGAGTGTGTACCGGGACAGGGTGACAAACACCATATATTTT. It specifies CAWSVYRDRVTNTIYF.

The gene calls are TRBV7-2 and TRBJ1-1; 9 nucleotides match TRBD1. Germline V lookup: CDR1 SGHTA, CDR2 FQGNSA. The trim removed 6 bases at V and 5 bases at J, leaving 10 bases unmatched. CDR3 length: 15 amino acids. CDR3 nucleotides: TGTGCCAGCAGGTCCTGGACAGGGGTTGCTACTGAAGCTTTCTTT. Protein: CASRSWTGVATEAFF.

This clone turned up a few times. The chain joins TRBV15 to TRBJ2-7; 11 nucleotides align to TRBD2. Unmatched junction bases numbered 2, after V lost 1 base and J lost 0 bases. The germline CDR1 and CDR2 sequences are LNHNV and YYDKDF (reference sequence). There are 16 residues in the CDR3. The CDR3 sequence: CATSRGGTSGSYEQYF. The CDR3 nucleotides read TGTGCCACCAGCAGAGGAGGGACTAGCGGCTCCTACGAGCAGTACTTC.

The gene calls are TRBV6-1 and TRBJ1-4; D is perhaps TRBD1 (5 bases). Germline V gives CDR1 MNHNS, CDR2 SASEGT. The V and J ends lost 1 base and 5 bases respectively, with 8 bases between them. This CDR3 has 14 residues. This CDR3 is CASSEGQRNEKLFF. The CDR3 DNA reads TGTGCCAGCAGTGAAGGACAGCGAAATGAAAAACTGTTTTTT.

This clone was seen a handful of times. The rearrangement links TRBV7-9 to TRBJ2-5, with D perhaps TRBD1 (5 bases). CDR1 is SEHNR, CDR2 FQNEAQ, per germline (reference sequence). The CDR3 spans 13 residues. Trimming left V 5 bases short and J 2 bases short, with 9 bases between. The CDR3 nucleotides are TGTGCCAGCAGCCGACAGTCTCAAGAGACCCAGTACTTC. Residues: CASSRQSQETQYF. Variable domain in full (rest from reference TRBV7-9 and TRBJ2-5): DTGVSQNPRHKITKRGQNVTFRCDPISEHNRLYWYRQTLGQGPEFLTYFQNEAQLEKSRLLSDRFSAERPKGSFSTLEIQRTEQGDSAMYLCASSRQSQETQYFGPGTRLLVL.

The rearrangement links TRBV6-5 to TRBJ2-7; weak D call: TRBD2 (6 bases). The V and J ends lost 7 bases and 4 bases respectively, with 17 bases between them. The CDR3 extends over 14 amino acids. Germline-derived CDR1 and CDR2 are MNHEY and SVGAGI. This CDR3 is CASNAGTSIYEQYF. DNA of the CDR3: TGTGCCAGCAATGCCGGGACTTCAATTTACGAGCAGTACTTC.

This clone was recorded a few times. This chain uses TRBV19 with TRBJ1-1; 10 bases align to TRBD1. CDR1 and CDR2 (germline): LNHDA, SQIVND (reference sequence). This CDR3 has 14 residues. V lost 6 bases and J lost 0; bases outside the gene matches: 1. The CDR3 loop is CASSGTGVNTEAFF. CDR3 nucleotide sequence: TGTGCCAGTAGCGGGACAGGGGTGAACACTGAAGCTTTCTTT.

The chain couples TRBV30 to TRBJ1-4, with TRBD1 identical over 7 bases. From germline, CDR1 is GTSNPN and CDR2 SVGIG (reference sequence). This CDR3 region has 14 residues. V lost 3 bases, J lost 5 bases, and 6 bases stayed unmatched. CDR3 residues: CAWRRQGWNEKLFF. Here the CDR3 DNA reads TGTGCCTGGAGAAGACAGGGCTGGAATGAAAAACTGTTTTTT.

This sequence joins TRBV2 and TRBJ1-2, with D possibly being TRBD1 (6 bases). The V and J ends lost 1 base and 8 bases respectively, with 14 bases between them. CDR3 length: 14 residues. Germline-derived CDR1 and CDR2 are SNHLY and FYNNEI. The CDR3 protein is CASSEGWDIVGYTF. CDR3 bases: TGTGCCAGCAGTGAAGGGTGGGACATTGTCGGCTACACCTTC.

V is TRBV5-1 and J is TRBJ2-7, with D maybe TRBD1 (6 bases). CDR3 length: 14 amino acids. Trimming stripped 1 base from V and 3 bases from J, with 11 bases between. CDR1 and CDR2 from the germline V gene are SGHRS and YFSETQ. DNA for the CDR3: TGCGCCAGCAGCTTGCTGCGACAGGACTACGAGCAGTACTTC. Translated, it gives CASSLLRQDYEQYF.

The CDR3 protein is CASSPGNRDEQYF. CDR3 bases: TGTGCCAGCTCACCAGGGAACAGGGACGAGCAGTACTTC. The V call is TRBV18, the J call TRBJ2-7, with D possibly matching TRBD1 (6 bases). CDR1 and CDR2 from the germline V gene are KGHSH and LQKENI. This CDR3 spans 13 amino acids. Deletions cut 2 bases from V and 5 bases from J, with 10 bases between.

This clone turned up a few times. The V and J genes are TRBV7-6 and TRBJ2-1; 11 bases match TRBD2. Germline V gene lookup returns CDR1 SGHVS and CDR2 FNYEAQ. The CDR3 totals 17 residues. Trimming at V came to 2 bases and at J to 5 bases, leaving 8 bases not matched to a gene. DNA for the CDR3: TGTGCCAGCAGCTTATCAGTAGCGGGGGGGACAAACAATGAGCAGTTCTTC. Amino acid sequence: CASSLSVAGGTNNEQFF.

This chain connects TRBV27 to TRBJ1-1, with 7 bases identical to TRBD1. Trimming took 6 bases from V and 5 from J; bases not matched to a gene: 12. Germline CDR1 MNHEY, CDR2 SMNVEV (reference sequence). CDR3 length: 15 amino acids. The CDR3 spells CASRQADRVRTEAFF. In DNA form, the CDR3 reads TGTGCCAGCAGACAGGCTGACAGGGTAAGAACTGAAGCTTTCTTT.

In DNA form, the CDR3 reads TGTGCCAGCAGCTTACACGGGTACTATGGCTACACCTTC. Amino acid sequence: CASSLHGYYGYTF. The rearrangement joins TRBV7-9 to TRBJ1-2; D is ambiguous. This CDR3 is 13 amino acids long. The germline V gene has CDR1 SEHNR and CDR2 FQNEAQ (reference sequence). V was cut by 2 bases and J by 3 bases, with 7 bases left in between.

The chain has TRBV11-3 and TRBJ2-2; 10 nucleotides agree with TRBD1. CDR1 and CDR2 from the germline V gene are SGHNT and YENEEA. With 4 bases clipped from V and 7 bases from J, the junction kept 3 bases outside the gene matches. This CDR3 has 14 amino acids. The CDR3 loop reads CASSWTGGHGELFF. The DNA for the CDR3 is TGTGCCAGCAGCTGGACAGGGGGACACGGGGAGCTGTTTTTT.

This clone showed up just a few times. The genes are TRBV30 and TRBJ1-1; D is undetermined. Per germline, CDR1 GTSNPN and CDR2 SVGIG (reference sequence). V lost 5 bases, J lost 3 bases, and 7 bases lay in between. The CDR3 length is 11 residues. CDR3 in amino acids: CAWAGYTEAFF. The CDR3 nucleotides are TGTGCCTGGGCCGGTTACACTGAAGCTTTCTTT.